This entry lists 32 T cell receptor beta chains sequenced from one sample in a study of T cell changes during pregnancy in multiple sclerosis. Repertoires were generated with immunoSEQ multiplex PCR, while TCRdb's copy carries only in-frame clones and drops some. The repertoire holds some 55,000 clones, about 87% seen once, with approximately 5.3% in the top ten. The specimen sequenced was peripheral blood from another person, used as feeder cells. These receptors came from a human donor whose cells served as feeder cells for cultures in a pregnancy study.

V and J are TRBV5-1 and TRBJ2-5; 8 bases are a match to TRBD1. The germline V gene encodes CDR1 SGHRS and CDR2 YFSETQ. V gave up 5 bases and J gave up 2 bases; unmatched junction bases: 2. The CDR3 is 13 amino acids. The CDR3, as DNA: TGCGCCAGCAGACGACAGGGGCAAGAGACCCAGTACTTC. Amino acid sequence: CASRRQGQETQYF. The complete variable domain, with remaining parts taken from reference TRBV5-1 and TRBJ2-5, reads KAGVTQTPRYLIKTRGQQVTLSCSPISGHRSVSWYQQTPGQGLQFLFEYFSETQRNKGNFPGRFSGRQFSNSRSEMNVSTLELGDSALYLCASRRQGQETQYFGPGTRLLVL.

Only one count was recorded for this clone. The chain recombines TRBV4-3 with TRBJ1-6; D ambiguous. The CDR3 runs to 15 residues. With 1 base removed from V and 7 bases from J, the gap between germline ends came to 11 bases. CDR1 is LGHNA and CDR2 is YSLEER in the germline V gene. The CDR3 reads CASSQVISQNSPLHF. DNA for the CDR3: TGCGCCAGCAGCCAAGTGATATCCCAGAATTCACCCCTCCACTTT.

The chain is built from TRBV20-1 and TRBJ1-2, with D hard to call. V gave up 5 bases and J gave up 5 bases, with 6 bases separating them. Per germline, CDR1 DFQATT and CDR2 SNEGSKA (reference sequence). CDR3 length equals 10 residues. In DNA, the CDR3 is TGCAGTGCTCCAGTGTATGGCTACACCTTC. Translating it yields CSAPVYGYTF.

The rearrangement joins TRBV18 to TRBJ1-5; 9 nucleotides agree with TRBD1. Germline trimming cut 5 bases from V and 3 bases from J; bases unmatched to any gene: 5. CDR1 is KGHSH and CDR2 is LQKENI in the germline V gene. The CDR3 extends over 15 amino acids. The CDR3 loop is CASSKTGGVNQPQHF. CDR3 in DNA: TGTGCCAGCTCAAAGACAGGGGGTGTCAATCAGCCCCAGCATTTT.

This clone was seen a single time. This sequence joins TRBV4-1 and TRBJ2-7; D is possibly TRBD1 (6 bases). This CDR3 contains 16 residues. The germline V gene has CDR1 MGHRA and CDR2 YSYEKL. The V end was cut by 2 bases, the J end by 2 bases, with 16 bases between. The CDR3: CASSQRDTSGAYEQYF. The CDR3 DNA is TGCGCCAGCAGCCAAAGGGACACTTCAGGGGCCTACGAGCAGTACTTC.

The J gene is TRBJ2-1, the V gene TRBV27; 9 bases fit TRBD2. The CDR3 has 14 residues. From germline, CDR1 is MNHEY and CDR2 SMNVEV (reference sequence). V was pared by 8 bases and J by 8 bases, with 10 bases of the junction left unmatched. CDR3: CASWREGHADEQFF. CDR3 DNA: TGTGCCAGCTGGCGGGAGGGTCATGCCGATGAGCAGTTCTTC.

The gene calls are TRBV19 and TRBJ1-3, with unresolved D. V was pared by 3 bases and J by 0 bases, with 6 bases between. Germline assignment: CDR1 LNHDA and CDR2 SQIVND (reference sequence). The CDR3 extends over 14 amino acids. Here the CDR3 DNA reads TGTGCCAGTAGTATGGTGAGCTCTGGAAACACCATATATTTT. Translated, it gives CASSMVSSGNTIYF.

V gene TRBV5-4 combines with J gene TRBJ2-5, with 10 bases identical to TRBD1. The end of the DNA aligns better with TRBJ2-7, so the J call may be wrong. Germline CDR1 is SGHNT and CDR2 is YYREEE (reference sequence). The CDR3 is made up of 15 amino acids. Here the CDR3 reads CASSERDRGSYEQYF. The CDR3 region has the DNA TGTGCCAGCAGTGAGAGGGACAGGGGATCCTACGAGCAGTACTTC.

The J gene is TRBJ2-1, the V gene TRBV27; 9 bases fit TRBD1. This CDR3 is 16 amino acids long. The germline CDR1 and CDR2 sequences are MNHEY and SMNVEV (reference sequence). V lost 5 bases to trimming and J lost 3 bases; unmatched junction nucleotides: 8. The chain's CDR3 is CASSRRDREIYNEQFF. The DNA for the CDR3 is TGTGCCAGCAGTCGCCGGGACAGGGAAATCTACAATGAGCAGTTCTTC.

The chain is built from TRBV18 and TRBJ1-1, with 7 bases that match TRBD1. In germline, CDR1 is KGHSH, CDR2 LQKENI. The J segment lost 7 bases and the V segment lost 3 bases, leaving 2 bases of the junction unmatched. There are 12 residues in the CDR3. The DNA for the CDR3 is TGTGCCAGCTCACCCACAGGGGATGAAGCTTTCTTT. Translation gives CASSPTGDEAFF.

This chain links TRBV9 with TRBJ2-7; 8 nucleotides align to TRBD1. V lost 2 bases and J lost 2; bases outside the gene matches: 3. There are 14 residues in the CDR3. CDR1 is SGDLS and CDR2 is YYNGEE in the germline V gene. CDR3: CASSVGTGPYEQYF. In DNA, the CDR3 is TGTGCCAGCAGCGTCGGGACAGGCCCCTACGAGCAGTACTTC.

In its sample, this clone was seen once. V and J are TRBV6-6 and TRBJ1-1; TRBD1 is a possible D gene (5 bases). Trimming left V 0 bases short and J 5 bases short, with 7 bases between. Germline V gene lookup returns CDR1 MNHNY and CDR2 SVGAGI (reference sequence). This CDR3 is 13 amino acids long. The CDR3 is CASSYSGRTEAFF. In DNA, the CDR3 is TGTGCCAGCAGTTACTCGGGACGGACTGAAGCTTTCTTT.

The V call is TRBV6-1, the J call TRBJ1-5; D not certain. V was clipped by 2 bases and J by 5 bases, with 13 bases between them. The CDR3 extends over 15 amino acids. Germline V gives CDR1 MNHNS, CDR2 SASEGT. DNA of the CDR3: TGTGCCAGCAGTGAAAGGTCGCGGGTGGATCAGCCCCAGCATTTT. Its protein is CASSERSRVDQPQHF.

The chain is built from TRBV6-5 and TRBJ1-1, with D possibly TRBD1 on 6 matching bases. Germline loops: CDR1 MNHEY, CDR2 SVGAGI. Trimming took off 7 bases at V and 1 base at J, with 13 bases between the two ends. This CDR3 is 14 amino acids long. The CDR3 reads CASTVSTGNTEAFF. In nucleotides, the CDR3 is TGTGCCAGCACCGTTTCGACAGGGAACACTGAAGCTTTCTTT.

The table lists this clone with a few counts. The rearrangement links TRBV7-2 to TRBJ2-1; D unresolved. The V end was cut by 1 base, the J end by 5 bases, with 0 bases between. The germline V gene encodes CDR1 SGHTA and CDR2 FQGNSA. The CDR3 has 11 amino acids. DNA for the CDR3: TGTGCCAGCAGCTTAGACAATGAGCAGTTCTTC. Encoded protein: CASSLDNEQFF.

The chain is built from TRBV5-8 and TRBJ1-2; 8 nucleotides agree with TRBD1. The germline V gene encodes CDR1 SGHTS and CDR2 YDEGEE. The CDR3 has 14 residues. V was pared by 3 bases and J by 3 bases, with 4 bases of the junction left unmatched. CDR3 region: CASSSYRGDYGYTF. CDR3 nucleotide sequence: TGTGCCAGCAGCTCTTACAGGGGGGACTATGGCTACACCTTC. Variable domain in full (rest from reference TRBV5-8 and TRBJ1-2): EAGVTQSPTHLIKTRGQQATLRCSPISGHTSVYWYQQALGLGLQFLLWYDEGEERNRGNFPPRFSGRQFPNYSSELNVNALELEDSALYLCASSSYRGDYGYTFGSGTRLTVV.

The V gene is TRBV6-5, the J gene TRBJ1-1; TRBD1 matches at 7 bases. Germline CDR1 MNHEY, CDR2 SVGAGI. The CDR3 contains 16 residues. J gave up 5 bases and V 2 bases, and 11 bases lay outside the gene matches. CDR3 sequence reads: CASSYGQGVSVTEAFF. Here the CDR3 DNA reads TGTGCCAGCAGTTACGGGCAGGGGGTCTCGGTGACTGAAGCTTTCTTT.

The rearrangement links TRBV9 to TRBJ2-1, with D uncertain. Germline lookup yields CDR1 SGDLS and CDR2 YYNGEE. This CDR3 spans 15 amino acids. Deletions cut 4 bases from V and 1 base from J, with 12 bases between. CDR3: CASSPQGNSYNEQFF. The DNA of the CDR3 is TGTGCCAGCAGCCCCCAAGGGAATTCCTACAATGAGCAGTTCTTC.

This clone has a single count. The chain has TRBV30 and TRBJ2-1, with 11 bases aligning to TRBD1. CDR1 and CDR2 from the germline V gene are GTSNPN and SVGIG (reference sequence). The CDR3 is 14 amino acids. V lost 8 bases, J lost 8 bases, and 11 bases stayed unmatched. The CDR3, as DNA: TGTGCCGGCAGGAGGACAGGGGGCGGGGATGAGCAGTTCTTC. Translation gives CAGRRTGGGDEQFF.

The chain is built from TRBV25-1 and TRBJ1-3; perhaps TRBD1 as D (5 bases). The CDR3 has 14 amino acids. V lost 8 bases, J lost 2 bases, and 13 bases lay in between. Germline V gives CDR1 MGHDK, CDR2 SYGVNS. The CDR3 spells CASGSRVTGNTIYF. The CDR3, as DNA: TGTGCCAGCGGATCCAGGGTCACTGGAAACACCATATATTTT.

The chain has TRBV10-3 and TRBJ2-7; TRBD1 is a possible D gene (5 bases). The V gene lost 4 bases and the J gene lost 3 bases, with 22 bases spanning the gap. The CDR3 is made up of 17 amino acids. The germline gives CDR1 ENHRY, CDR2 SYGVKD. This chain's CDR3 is CAISALSPQPDSYEQYF. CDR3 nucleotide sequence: TGTGCCATCAGTGCCCTGAGTCCCCAGCCAGACAGCTACGAGCAGTACTTC.

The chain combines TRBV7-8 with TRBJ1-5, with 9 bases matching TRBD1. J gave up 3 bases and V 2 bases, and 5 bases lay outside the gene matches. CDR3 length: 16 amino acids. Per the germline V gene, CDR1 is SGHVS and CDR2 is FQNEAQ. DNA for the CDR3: TGTGCCAGCAGCTTAATCGGACAGGGGAACAATCAGCCCCAGCATTTT. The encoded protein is CASSLIGQGNNQPQHF.

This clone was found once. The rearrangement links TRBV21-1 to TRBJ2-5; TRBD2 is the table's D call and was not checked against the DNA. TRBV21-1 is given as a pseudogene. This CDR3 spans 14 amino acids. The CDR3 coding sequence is TGTGCCAGCAGGAAGCGGGAGCCCCAAGAGACCCAGTACTTC. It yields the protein CASRKREPQETQYF.

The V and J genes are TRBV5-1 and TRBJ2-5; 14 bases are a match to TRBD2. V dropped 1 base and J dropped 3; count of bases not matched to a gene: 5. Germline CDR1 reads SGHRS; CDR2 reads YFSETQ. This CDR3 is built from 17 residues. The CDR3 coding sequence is TGCGCCAGCAGCTTGCGACTAGCGGGAGGGCTAAAAGAGACCCAGTACTTC. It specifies CASSLRLAGGLKETQYF.

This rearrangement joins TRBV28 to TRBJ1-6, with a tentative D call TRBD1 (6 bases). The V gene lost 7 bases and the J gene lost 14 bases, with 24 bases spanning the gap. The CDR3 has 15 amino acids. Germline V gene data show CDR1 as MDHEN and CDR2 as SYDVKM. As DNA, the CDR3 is TGTGCCAGCACTCACCCCGGGACATCTCGGCGGTCCCTCCACTTT. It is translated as CASTHPGTSRRSLHF.

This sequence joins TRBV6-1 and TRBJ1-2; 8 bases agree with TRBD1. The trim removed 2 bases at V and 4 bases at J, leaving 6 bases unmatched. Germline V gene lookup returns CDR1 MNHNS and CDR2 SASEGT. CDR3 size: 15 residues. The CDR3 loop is CASSEIGQGPYGYTF. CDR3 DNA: TGTGCCAGCAGTGAAATCGGACAGGGCCCCTATGGCTACACCTTC.

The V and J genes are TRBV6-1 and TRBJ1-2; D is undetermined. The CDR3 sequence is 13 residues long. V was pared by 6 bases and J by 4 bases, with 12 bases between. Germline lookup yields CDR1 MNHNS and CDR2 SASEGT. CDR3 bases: TGTGCCAGCAGGTCTTTAGGTACCTATGGCTACACCTTC. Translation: CASRSLGTYGYTF.

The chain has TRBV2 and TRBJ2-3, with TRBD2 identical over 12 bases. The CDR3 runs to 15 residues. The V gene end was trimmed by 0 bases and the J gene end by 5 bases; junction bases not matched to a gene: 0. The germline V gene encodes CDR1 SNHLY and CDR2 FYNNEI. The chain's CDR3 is CASSEAGLAGDTQYF. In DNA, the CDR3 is TGTGCCAGCAGTGAAGCGGGACTAGCGGGAGATACGCAGTATTTT. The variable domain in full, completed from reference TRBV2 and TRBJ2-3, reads EPEVTQTPSHQVTQMGQEVILRCVPISNHLYFYWYRQILGQKVEFLVSFYNNEISEKSEIFDDQFSVERPDGSNFTLKIRSTKLEDSAMYFCASSEAGLAGDTQYFGPGTRLTVL.

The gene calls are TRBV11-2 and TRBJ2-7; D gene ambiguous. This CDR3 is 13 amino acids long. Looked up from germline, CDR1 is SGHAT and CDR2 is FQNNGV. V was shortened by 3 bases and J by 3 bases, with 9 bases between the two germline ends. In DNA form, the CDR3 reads TGTGCCAGCAGCTTTGGCGATTACTACGAGCAGTACTTC. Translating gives CASSFGDYYEQYF.

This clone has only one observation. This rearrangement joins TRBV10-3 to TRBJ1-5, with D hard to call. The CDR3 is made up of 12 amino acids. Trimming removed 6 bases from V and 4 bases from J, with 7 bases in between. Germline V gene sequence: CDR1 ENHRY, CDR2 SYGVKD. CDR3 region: CAISRKNQPQHF. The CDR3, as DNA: TGTGCCATCAGCCGAAAAAATCAGCCCCAGCATTTT.

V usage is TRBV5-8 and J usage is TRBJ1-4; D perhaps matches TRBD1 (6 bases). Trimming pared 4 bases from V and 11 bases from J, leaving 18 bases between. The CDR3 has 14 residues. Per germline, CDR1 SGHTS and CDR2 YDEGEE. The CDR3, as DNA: TGTGCCAGCAGCGAGGGGACAAGGGCTTCGAAACTGTTTTTT. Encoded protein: CASSEGTRASKLFF. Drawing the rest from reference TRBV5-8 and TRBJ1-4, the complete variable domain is EAGVTQSPTHLIKTRGQQATLRCSPISGHTSVYWYQQALGLGLQFLLWYDEGEERNRGNFPPRFSGRQFPNYSSELNVNALELEDSALYLCASSEGTRASKLFFGSGTQLSVL.

The CDR3 here is CASSYLTGLNYGYTF. The CDR3 DNA follows: TGTGCCAGCAGTTACTTGACAGGGCTCAACTATGGCTACACCTTC. This sequence joins TRBV6-5 and TRBJ1-2; 7 nucleotides align to TRBD1. Germline V lookup: CDR1 MNHEY, CDR2 SVGAGI. With V trimmed by 1 base and J by 2 bases, 4 bases remained unmatched. The CDR3 is made up of 15 amino acids.